This T cell receptor (beta chain) was found in a study of OX40 agonist ivuxolimab in advanced cancers. Study-level results: The 0.1-3.0 mg/kg partial responders had among the lowest clonal expansion.

The trim removed 4 bases at V and 5 bases at J, leaving 10 bases unmatched. Germline CDR1 GTSNPN, CDR2 SVGIG (reference sequence). The CDR3 is 16 amino acids. Comments on this clone: The antigen is unknown.

Libraries were prepared by immunoSEQ multiplex PCR; TCRdb keeps only in-frame clonotypes and omits some of them. The repertoire holds approximately 70,000 clones, less than 95% seen once, with 0.85% to 1.2% in the top ten. Sequences were derived from CD4+ or CD8+ T cells sorted from blood, sampled in a trial of the OX40 agonist ivuxolimab. This receptor was identified in an adult with an advanced solid tumor such as melanoma, head and neck, liver or kidney cancer. V gene TRBV30 combines with J gene TRBJ2-3; the match to TRBD2 covers 12 bases. The CDR3 spells CAWTPASGRAGDTQYF. CDR3 bases: TGTGCCTGGACCCCCGCTAGCGGGAGGGCCGGAGATACGCAGTATTTT.